The rows below give T cell receptor beta chains drawn from one sample of a study of blood T cell repertoires in COVID-19. The assay was immunoSEQ multiplex PCR, and TCRdb's table has in-frame clones only and misses some. The data show roughly 130,000 clones, 90% seen once. Source material: peripheral blood. The receptors shown here come from a man in his forties or fifties with active COVID-19. CDR3s include the opening cysteine and the closing phenylalanine or tryptophan. A D gene is named only where the DNA matches it firmly. Clone size is given for some rows only: seen once, a few or many times, or a class if the clone is expanded.

TRBJ2-5,TRBV19,.,TRBD1,CASSKTGGLETQYF,TGTGCCAGTAGTAAGACAGGGGGCCTGGAGACCCAGTACTTC
TRBJ2-3,TRBV2,.,TRBD1,CASSVQGVSTDTQYF,TGTGCCAGCAGTGTTCAGGGGGTTTCCACAGATACGCAGTATTTT
TRBJ2-3,TRBV5-4,.,TRBD2,CASSLGNLAGGENTQYF,TGTGCCAGCAGCTTGGGCAACCTAGCGGGGGGCGAGAATACGCAGTATTTT
TRBJ1-1,TRBV10-3,.,.,CATTGSGTEAFF,TGTGCCACTACAGGGTCGGGGACTGAAGCTTTCTTT
TRBJ2-2,TRBV7-2,.,.,CASSLDGRGTGELFF,TGTGCCAGCAGCTTAGACGGGAGAGGCACCGGGGAGCTGTTTTTT
TRBJ1-2,TRBV4-2,.,.,CASSQDWAGGYTF,TGTGCCAGCAGCCAAGATTGGGCGGGTGGCTACACCTTC
TRBJ2-1,TRBV10-2,.,.,CASSVGLVSYNEQFF,TGCGCCAGCAGTGTGGGACTTGTCTCCTACAATGAGCAGTTCTTC
TRBJ1-4,TRBV29-1,.,TRBD1,CSAGQGPNEKLFF,TGCAGCGCCGGACAGGGCCCTAATGAAAAACTGTTTTTT
TRBJ1-1,TRBV6-6,.,TRBD1,CASNQGANTEAFF,TGTGCCAGCAACCAGGGGGCGAACACTGAAGCTTTCTTT
TRBJ2-2,TRBV6-5,.,TRBD2,CASSLAGGTGELFF,TGTGCCAGCAGTCTAGCGGGGGGGACCGGGGAGCTGTTTTTT
TRBJ2-1,TRBV4-1,.,TRBD2,CASSPLAGASYNEQFF,TGCGCCAGCAGCCCTTTAGCGGGGGCGAGCTACAATGAGCAGTTCTTC
TRBJ2-6,TRBV6-5,.,.,CASSRTGANVLTF,TGTGCCAGCAGTCGTACTGGGGCCAACGTCCTGACTTTC
TRBJ2-7,TRBV7-2,.,TRBD1,CASSVAGTGDYEQYF,TGTGCCAGCAGCGTCGCCGGGACAGGGGACTACGAGCAGTACTTC
TRBJ2-1,TRBV5-1,.,.,CASSLTGDPGSEQFF,TGCGCCAGCAGCCTGACGGGGGACCCTGGGAGTGAGCAGTTCTTC
TRBJ1-4,TRBV3-1/TRBV3-2,.,.,CASSPLTGSATNEKLFF,TGTGCCAGCAGCCCGTTAACAGGGTCTGCAACTAATGAAAAACTGTTTTTT
TRBJ2-7,TRBV3-1/TRBV3-2,once,TRBD2,CASGTGLPGYEQYF,TGTGCCAGCGGCACGGGACTACCAGGCTACGAGCAGTACTTC
TRBJ1-2,TRBV27,.,.,CASGSRGDYGYTF,TGTGCCAGCGGGTCCAGGGGTGACTATGGCTACACCTTC
TRBJ1-2,TRBV6-5,.,TRBD1,CASIQGALASYGYTF,TGTGCCAGCATACAGGGGGCGTTGGCCTCCTATGGCTACACCTTC
TRBJ1-2,TRBV18,.,TRBD1,CASSPRLSGQGHYGYTF,TGTGCCAGCTCACCACGACTTTCGGGACAGGGGCACTATGGCTACACCTTC
TRBJ2-1,TRBV5-1,.,.,CASSLAQGKYNEQFF,TGCGCCAGCAGCTTAGCCCAGGGGAAGTATAATGAGCAGTTCTTC
TRBJ1-1,TRBV5-6,.,.,CASSFVGTGGFKAFF,TGTGCCAGCAGCTTTGTAGGGACCGGGGGGTTTAAGGCTTTCTTT
TRBJ1-2,TRBV15,.,.,CATSREGRVEGYTF,TGTGCCACCAGCAGAGAGGGCAGGGTGGAAGGCTACACCTTC
TRBJ2-2,TRBV6-6,.,TRBD2,CASSGASGHTGELFF,TGTGCCAGCAGTGGGGCTAGCGGACACACCGGGGAGCTGTTTTTT
TRBJ2-1,TRBV5-4,.,TRBD2,CASSDRTSRNEQFF,TGTGCCAGCAGTGATAGGACTAGCCGCAATGAGCAGTTCTTC
TRBJ2-1,TRBV4-2,.,TRBD2,CASSQESPGLAGGEQFF,TGTGCCAGCAGCCAAGAGTCCCCGGGACTAGCGGGAGGTGAGCAGTTCTTC
TRBJ1-2,TRBV30,.,.,CAYPQGSYGYTF,TGTGCCTACCCACAGGGATCCTATGGCTACACCTTC
TRBJ1-6,TRBV11-2,many,.,CASSQQGSPFTLHF,TGTGCCAGCAGCCAACAGGGCTCTCCGTTCACCCTCCACTTT
TRBJ1-1,TRBV7-2,.,.,CASSFPTMNTEAFF,TGTGCCAGCAGCTTCCCAACTATGAACACTGAAGCTTTCTTT
TRBJ2-1,TRBV12-3/TRBV12-4,.,TRBD1,CASSTQGKQFF,TGTGCCAGCAGTACACAGGGGAAGCAGTTCTTC
TRBJ2-7,TRBV6-5,.,.,CASSHGDVSTGEQYF,TGTGCCAGCAGCCACGGGGACGTTTCTACAGGGGAGCAGTACTTC
TRBJ2-2,TRBV6-5,.,TRBD1,CASSWDRDTGELFF,TGTGCCAGCAGTTGGGACAGGGATACCGGGGAGCTGTTTTTT
TRBJ1-1,TRBV9,few,TRBD1,CASSPGGYPEAFF,TGTGCCAGCAGCCCAGGGGGCTACCCTGAAGCTTTCTTT
TRBJ1-5,TRBV7-8,.,TRBD1,CASSSLPGGSNQPQHF,TGTGCCAGCAGCTCCTTGCCAGGGGGTAGCAATCAGCCCCAGCATTTT
TRBJ1-2,TRBV7-9,.,TRBD1,CASSPERVTGRSGYTF,TGTGCCAGCAGCCCGGAGCGGGTGACAGGGAGGAGTGGCTACACCTTC
TRBJ2-5,TRBV19,.,.,CASSFSAETQYF,TGTGCCAGTTCCTTTAGCGCAGAGACCCAGTACTTC
TRBJ1-2,TRBV14,.,TRBD1,CATSTGGGYGYTF,TGTGCCACATCCACAGGGGGCGGCTATGGCTACACCTTC
TRBJ2-5,TRBV28,.,.,CASSRYGLLGETQYF,TGTGCCAGCAGCAGATATGGACTACTGGGGGAGACCCAGTACTTC
TRBJ2-6,TRBV7-6,few,.,CASSLAGQELAGANVLTF,TGTGCCAGCAGCTTAGCGGGGCAAGAACTTGCTGGGGCCAACGTCCTGACTTTC
TRBJ1-2,TRBV3-1/TRBV3-2,few,.,CASSHAGDGYTF,TGTGCCAGCAGCCACGCAGGGGATGGCTACACCTTC
TRBJ2-1,TRBV9,.,.,CASSVGGSRDNEQFF,TGTGCCAGCAGCGTAGGTGGGAGTCGGGACAATGAGCAGTTCTTC
TRBJ2-5,TRBV15,.,.,CATSGRDSRTETQYF,TGTGCCACCAGCGGCCGGGACTCACGAACAGAGACCCAGTACTTC
TRBJ2-7,TRBV7-6,medium-sized,TRBD2,CASSPRPGGTYEQYF,TGTGCCAGCAGCCCCCGCCCGGGGGGAACCTACGAGCAGTACTTC
TRBJ2-5,TRBV29-1,.,.,CSVGGGDETQYF,TGCAGCGTTGGGGGGGGCGATGAGACCCAGTACTTC
TRBJ1-2,TRBV6-1,.,.,CASSEGRLDTANYGYTF,TGTGCCAGCAGTGAAGGTCGTCTCGACACAGCTAACTATGGCTACACCTTC
TRBJ2-2,TRBV30,few,TRBD2,CAWQGLAGEGTGELFF,TGTGCCTGGCAGGGACTAGCGGGAGAGGGTACCGGTGAGCTGTTTTTT
TRBJ2-2,TRBV2,once,.,CASSALQSGELFF,TGTGCCAGCAGTGCCTTACAGTCCGGGGAGCTGTTTTTT
TRBJ2-5,TRBV5-1,.,TRBD2,CASQRLAGMGQETQYF,TGCGCCAGCCAGAGGCTAGCGGGAATGGGGCAAGAGACCCAGTACTTC
TRBJ1-3,TRBV7-3,.,.,CASSPGGSPGNTIYF,TGTGCCAGCAGCCCGGGGGGCAGCCCTGGAAACACCATATATTTT
TRBJ2-3,TRBV13,few,.,CASSRTGTGAIAGGLGDTQYF,TGTGCCAGCAGCAGGACCGGGACAGGGGCCATAGCGGGGGGGCTTGGAGATACGCAGTATTTT
TRBJ2-7,TRBV19,.,.,CASSIGSAYEQYF,TGTGCCAGTAGTATAGGGTCAGCCTACGAGCAGTACTTC
TRBJ1-5,TRBV18,.,TRBD1,CASSPGQRSNQPQHF,TGTGCCAGCTCACCGGGACAGAGAAGCAATCAGCCCCAGCATTTT
TRBJ2-2,TRBV7-9,once,.,CASSLSITGELFF,TGTGCCAGCAGCTTATCAATCACCGGGGAGCTGTTTTTT
TRBJ2-3,TRBV20-1,.,TRBD2,CSASSIAGLTDTQYF,TGCAGTGCTAGTAGTATAGCGGGGCTCACAGATACGCAGTATTTT
TRBJ2-1,TRBV10-3,.,.,CAITPGVYNEQFF,TGTGCCATCACCCCGGGAGTATACAATGAGCAGTTCTTC
TRBJ1-1,TRBV5-1,.,TRBD1,CASSLTGTGGNTEAFF,TGCGCCAGCAGCTTGACAGGAACAGGGGGGAACACTGAAGCTTTCTTT
TRBJ1-4,TRBV21-1,.,.,CASSIGQGSTNEKLFF,TGTGCCAGCAGCATTGGACAGGGATCAACTAATGAAAAACTGTTTTTT